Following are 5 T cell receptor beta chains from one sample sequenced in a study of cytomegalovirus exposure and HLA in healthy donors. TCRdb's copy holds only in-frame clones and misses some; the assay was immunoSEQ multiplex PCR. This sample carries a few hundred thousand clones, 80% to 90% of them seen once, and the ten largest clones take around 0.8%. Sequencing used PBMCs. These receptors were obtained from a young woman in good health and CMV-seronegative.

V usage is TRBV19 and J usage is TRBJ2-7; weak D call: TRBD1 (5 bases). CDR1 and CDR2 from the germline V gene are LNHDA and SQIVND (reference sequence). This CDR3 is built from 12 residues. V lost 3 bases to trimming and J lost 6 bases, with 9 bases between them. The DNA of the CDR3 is TGTGCCAGTAGTATCAGGGCAGGCGAGCAGTACTTC. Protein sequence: CASSIRAGEQYF.

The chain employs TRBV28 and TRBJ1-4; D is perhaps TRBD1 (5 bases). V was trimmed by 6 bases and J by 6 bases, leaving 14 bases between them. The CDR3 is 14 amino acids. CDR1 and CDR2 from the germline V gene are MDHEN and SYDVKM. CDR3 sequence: CASSPTFRDEKLFF. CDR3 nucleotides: TGTGCCAGCAGCCCTACCTTCAGGGATGAAAAACTGTTTTTT.

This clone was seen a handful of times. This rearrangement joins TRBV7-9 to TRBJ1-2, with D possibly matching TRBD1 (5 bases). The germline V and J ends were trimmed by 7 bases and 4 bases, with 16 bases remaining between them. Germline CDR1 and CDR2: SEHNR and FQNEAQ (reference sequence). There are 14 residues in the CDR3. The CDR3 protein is CASTPGTQFYGYTF. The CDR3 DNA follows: TGTGCCAGCACCCCCGGGACTCAATTCTATGGCTACACCTTC.

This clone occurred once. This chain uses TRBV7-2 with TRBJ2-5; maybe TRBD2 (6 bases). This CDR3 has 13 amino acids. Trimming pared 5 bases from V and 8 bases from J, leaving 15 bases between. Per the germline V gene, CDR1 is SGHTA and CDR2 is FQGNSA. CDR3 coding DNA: TGTGCCAGCAGCAAGGGACTGTTGGAAACCCAGTACTTC. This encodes CASSKGLLETQYF.

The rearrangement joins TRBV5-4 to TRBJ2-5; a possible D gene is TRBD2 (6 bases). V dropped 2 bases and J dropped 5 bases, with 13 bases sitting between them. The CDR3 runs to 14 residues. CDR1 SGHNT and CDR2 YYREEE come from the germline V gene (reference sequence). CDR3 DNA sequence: TGTGCCAGCAGCTTTCGGGGCGGGAAGGAGACCCAGTACTTC. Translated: CASSFRGGKETQYF.